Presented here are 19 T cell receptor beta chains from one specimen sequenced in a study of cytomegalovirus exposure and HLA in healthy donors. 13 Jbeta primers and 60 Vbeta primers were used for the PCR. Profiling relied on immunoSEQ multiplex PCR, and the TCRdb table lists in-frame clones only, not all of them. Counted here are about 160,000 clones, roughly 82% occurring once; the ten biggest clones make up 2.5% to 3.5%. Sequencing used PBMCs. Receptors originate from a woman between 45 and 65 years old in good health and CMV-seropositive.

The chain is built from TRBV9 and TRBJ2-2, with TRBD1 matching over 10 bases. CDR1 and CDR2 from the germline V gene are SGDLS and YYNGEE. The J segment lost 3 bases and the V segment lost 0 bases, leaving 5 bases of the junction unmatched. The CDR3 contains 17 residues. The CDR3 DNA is TGTGCCAGCAGCGTAGGTGGGACAGGGGCGCACACCGGGGAGCTGTTTTTT. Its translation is CASSVGGTGAHTGELFF.

CDR3 nucleotides: TGTGCCAGCAGTCTTATGAACACTGAAGCTTTCTTT. This sequence encodes CASSLMNTEAFF. This chain links TRBV2 with TRBJ1-1, with unresolved D. There are 12 residues in the CDR3. CDR1 and CDR2 (germline): SNHLY, FYNNEI. Trimming left V 5 bases short and J 0 bases short, with 4 bases between.

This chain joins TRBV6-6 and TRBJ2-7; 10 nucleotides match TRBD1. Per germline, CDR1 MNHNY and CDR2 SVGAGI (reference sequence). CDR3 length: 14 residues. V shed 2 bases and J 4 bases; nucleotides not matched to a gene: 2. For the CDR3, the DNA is TGTGCCAGCAGTTACGGACAGGGGGGTTACGAGCAGTACTTC. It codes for CASSYGQGGYEQYF.

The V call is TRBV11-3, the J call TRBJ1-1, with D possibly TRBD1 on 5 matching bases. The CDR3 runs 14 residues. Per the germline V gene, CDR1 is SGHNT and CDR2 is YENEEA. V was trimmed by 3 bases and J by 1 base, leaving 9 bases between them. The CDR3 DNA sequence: TGTGCCAGCAGCTTTGGGGGGTCGAACACTGAAGCTTTCTTT. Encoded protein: CASSFGGSNTEAFF.

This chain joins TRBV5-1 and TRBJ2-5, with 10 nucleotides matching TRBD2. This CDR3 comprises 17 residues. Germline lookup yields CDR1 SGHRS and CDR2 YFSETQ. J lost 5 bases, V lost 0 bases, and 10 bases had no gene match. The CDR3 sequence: CASSLGGLAGARETQYF. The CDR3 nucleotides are TGCGCCAGCAGCTTGGGAGGGCTAGCGGGGGCGCGGGAGACCCAGTACTTC.

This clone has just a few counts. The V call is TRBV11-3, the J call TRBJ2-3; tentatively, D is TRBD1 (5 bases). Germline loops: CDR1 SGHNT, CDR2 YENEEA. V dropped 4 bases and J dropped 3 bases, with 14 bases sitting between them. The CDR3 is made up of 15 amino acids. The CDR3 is CASSYRYQGTDTQYF. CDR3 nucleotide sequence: TGTGCCAGCAGCTACCGATATCAGGGTACAGATACGCAGTATTTT.

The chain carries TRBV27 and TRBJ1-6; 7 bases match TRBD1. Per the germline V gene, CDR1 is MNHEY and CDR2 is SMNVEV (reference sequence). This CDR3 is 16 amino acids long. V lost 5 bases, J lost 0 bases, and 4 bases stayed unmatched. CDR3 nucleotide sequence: TGTGCCAGCAGTGCACAGGGGAGCTCCTATAATTCACCCCTCCACTTT. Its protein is CASSAQGSSYNSPLHF.

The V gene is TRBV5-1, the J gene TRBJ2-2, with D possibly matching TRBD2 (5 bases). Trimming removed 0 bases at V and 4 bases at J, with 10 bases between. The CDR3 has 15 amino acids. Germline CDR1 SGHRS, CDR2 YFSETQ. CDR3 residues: CASSLALAGTGELFF. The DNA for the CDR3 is TGCGCCAGCAGCTTGGCCCTAGCCGGCACCGGGGAGCTGTTTTTT.

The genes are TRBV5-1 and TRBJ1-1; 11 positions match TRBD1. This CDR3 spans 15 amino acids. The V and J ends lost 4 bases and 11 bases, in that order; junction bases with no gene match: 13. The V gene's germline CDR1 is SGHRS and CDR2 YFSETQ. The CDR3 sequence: CASSPGTGGTLLAFF. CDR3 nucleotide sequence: TGCGCCAGCAGCCCCGGGACAGGGGGGACTTTGCTCGCTTTCTTT. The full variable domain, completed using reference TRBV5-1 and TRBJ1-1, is KAGVTQTPRYLIKTRGQQVTLSCSPISGHRSVSWYQQTPGQGLQFLFEYFSETQRNKGNFPGRFSGRQFSNSRSEMNVSTLELGDSALYLCASSPGTGGTLLAFFGQGTRLTVV.

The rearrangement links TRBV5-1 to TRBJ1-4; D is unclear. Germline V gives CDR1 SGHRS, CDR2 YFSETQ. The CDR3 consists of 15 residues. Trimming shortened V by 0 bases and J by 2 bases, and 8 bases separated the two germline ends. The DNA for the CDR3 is TGCGCCAGCAGCTTGGTACCGAGTACTAATGAAAAACTGTTTTTT. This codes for CASSLVPSTNEKLFF.

In DNA, the CDR3 is TGTGCCAGCAGCTCAAGGGGGTTATTTGGCTACACCTTC. This translates into CASSSRGLFGYTF. This rearrangement joins TRBV7-8 to TRBJ1-2, with D perhaps matching TRBD1 (6 bases). V shed 4 bases and J shed 7 bases, with 13 bases lying between them. CDR1 is SGHVS and CDR2 is FQNEAQ in the germline V gene. The CDR3 has 13 amino acids.

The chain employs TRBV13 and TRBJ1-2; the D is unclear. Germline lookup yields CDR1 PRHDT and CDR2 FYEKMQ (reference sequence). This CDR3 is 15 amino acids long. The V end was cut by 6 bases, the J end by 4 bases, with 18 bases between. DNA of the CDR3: TGTGCCAGCAGTCGTCGGGATTCTAACGGCTATGGCTACACCTTC. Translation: CASSRRDSNGYGYTF. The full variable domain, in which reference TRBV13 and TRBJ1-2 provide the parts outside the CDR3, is AAGVIQSPRHLIKEKRETATLKCYPIPRHDTVYWYQQGPGQDPQFLISFYEKMQSDKGSIPDRFSAQQFSDYHSELNMSSLELGDSALYFCASSRRDSNGYGYTFGSGTRLTVV.

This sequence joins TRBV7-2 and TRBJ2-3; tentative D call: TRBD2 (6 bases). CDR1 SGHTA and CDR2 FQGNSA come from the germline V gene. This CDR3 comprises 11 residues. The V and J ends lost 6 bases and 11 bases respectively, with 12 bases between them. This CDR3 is CASREAGKQYF. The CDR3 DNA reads TGTGCCAGCAGGGAGGCGGGGAAGCAGTATTTT.

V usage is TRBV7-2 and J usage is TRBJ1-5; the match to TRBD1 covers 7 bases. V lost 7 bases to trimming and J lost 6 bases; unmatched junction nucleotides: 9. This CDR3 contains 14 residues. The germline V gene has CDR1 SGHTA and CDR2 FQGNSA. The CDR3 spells CASTIGQVPQPQHF. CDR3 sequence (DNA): TGTGCCAGCACCATTGGACAGGTCCCTCAGCCCCAGCATTTT.

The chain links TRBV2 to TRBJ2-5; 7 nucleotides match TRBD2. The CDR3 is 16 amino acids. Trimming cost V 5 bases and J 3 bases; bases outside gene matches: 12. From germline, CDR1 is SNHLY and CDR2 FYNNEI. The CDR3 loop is CASSSTAGSVEETQYF. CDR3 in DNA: TGTGCCAGCAGTAGCACAGCGGGGTCGGTTGAAGAGACCCAGTACTTC.

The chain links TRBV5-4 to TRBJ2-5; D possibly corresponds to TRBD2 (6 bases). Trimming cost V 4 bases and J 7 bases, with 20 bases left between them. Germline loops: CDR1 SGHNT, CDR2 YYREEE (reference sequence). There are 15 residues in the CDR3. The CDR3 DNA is TGTGCCAGCAGCCCCACTAGCCAAGGCACTGGGACCCAGTACTTC. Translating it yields CASSPTSQGTGTQYF. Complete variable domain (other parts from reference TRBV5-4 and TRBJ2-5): ETGVTQSPTHLIKTRGQQVTLRCSSQSGHNTVSWYQQALGQGPQFIFQYYREEENGRGNFPPRFSGLQFPNYSSELNVNALELDDSALYLCASSPTSQGTGTQYFGPGTRLLVL.

As DNA, the CDR3 is TGTGCCAGCAGTCCTCTCGACAGGCCCTATGGCTACACCTTC. Its translation is CASSPLDRPYGYTF. The chain is built from TRBV28 and TRBJ1-2; D may be TRBD1 (6 bases). Per germline, CDR1 MDHEN and CDR2 SYDVKM. This CDR3 has 14 residues. V lost 5 bases, J lost 4 bases, and 14 bases lay in between.

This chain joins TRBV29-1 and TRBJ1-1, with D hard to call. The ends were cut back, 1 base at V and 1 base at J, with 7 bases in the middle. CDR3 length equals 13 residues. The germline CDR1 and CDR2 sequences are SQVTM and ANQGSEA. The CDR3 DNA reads TGCAGCGTTGAAGCCTCGGGGAACACTGAAGCTTTCTTT. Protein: CSVEASGNTEAFF.

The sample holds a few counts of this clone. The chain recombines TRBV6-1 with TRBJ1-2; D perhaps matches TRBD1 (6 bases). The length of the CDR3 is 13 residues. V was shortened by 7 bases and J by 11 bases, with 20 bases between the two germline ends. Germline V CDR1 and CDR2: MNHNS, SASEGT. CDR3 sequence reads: CASTQGPQEHYTF. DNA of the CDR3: TGTGCCAGCACTCAGGGGCCACAAGAGCATTACACCTTC.